This entry lists 9 T cell receptor beta chains sequenced from one sample in a study of identical twins. MiXCR was run by TCRdb on the 5' RACE reads, yielding one entry per CDR3 protein. The data hold 250,000 or so distinct CDR3 sequences, with approximately 7.3% observed a single time. These same data were also listed under a study on yellow fever vaccine responses in identical twins.

The sample taken for sequencing was CD8+ T cells sorted from blood. Source of these receptors: a woman aged 18-29 years in good health.

Regarding this clonotype: Germline is not matched at one junction end, which may reflect a read error. The genes are TRBV20-1 and TRBJ2-1; TRBD1 aligns across 10 bases. The CDR3 runs 18 residues. The germline CDR1 and CDR2 sequences are DFQATT and SNEGSKA (reference sequence). The CDR3 region has the DNA TGCTGTGCTAGAGACATGGAGACTCGGACAGGGGGCTACAATGAGCAGTTCTTC. Translating it yields CCARDMETRTGGYNEQFF.

This clonotype was seen repeatedly, ten times or more. This chain links TRBV7-9 with TRBJ2-2; D not resolved. Trimming left V 3 bases short and J 6 bases short, with 8 bases between. The CDR3 is 13 residues long. Germline-derived CDR1 and CDR2 are SEHNR and FQNEAQ (reference sequence). In DNA form, the CDR3 reads TGTGCCAGCAGCTTTCTGAATCCCGGGGAGCTGTTTTTT. This gives the protein CASSFLNPGELFF.

V and J are TRBV9 and TRBJ2-1; D might be TRBD2 (6 bases). The CDR3 length is 15 residues. Trimming stripped 0 bases from V and 4 bases from J, with 11 bases between. CDR1 and CDR2 (germline): SGDLS, YYNGEE. CDR3 DNA: TGTGCCAGCAGCGTAGTTAGCGGAACATACAATGAGCAGTTCTTC. It encodes CASSVVSGTYNEQFF.

The chain carries TRBV11-1 and TRBJ2-5; TRBD2 might be the D (5 bases). The germline V gene has CDR1 SGHAT and CDR2 FQDESV (reference sequence). The CDR3 is made up of 12 amino acids. V lost 3 bases and J 5 bases, leaving 7 bases between the germline ends. CDR3 sequence reads: CASSFTGETQYF. Written as DNA, the CDR3 is TGTGCCAGCAGCTTTACGGGGGAGACCCAGTACTTC.

This clonotype was detected many times. The J gene is TRBJ1-5, the V gene TRBV4-1; possible D gene TRBD1, 5 bases. CDR3 length equals 16 residues. Trimming left V 4 bases short and J 6 bases short, with 19 bases between. Germline V lookup: CDR1 MGHRA, CDR2 YSYEKL. Written as DNA, the CDR3 is TGCGCCAGCAGCCCTAGTTTTTCGGGGGTTCTTCAGCCCCAGCATTTT. Translated, it gives CASSPSFSGVLQPQHF.

A few counts support this clonotype. The chain is built from TRBV28 and TRBJ2-7, with D uncertain. The CDR3 totals 11 residues. V lost 5 bases to trimming and J lost 7 bases, with 9 bases between them. Germline-derived CDR1 and CDR2 are MDHEN and SYDVKM. The CDR3 spells CASSNLGEQYV. DNA of the CDR3: TGTGCCAGCAGTAACCTGGGGGAGCAGTACGTC.

This clonotype was recorded many times. The chain combines TRBV12-3 or TRBV12-4 with TRBJ1-1; TRBD1 agrees at 7 bases. This CDR3 spans 15 amino acids. The V segment lost 5 bases and the J segment 2 bases; nucleotides outside the gene matches: 8. CDR3 sequence: CASSPTGTVNTEAFF. The DNA for the CDR3 is TGTGCCAGCAGTCCTACCGGGACAGTAAACACTGAAGCTTTCTTT.

This clonotype was observed a few times. V gene TRBV4-1 combines with J gene TRBJ2-1; TRBD1 matches 12 bases. J lost 8 bases, V lost 3 bases, and 14 bases had no gene match. The CDR3 totals 18 residues. Germline V gene data show CDR1 as MGHRA and CDR2 as YSYEKL. The CDR3 is CASSHIGTGGLGRDEQFF. The CDR3 coding sequence is TGCGCCAGCAGCCATATCGGGACAGGGGGCCTAGGACGGGATGAGCAGTTCTTC.

This clonotype was picked up a small number of times. CDR3: CSATPDRGVYNEQFF. The CDR3 DNA is TGCAGTGCTACCCCCGACAGGGGGGTGTACAATGAGCAGTTCTTC. The J gene is TRBJ2-1, the V gene TRBV20-1, with 9 bases that match TRBD1. CDR1 and CDR2 from the germline V gene are DFQATT and SNEGSKA (reference sequence). This CDR3 region has 15 residues. V shed 4 bases, J shed 4 bases, and the junction held 8 bases outside the gene matches.